This T cell receptor (beta chain) derives from a study of CD8 T cells in ankylosing spondylitis. Study outcomes and limitations: As reported, disease-linked clones showed significant enrichment in matched ankylosing spondylitis synovial fluid. Ankylosing spondylitis blood seemed to carry a telltale TCR beta motif made of several highly homologous variants. Disease-linked clones proved CD8+ and comparatively uncommon in peripheral blood. Reactive arthritis synovial fluid and blood were previously reported to contain some motif variants.

Germline V gene lookup returns CDR1 SEHNR and CDR2 FQNEAQ (reference sequence). The CDR3 consists of 15 residues. V was clipped by 5 bases and J by 4 bases, with 18 bases between them. Quantitative molecular-barcoded 5'-RACE generated the TCR beta libraries. TCRdb called the 5' RACE reads again in MiXCR, with one record for every CDR3 protein. Here the sample spans 500,000 or so distinct CDR3 sequences, approximately 5.3% being singletons. The sample holds many counts of this clonotype. Its antigen is as yet unknown. The receptor's source is a male donor with ankylosing spondylitis. V and J are TRBV7-9 and TRBJ2-7, with a tentative D call TRBD2 (7 bases). The sample comprised blood, either unsorted or a sorted T cell fraction (not recorded which). The CDR3 here is CASSITRGLNYEQYF. The CDR3 nucleotides read TGTGCCAGCAGCATCACCAGGGGACTAAATTACGAGCAGTACTTC.